A selection of T cell receptor beta chains follows, all from one sample in a study of OX40 agonist ivuxolimab in advanced cancers. Produced via immunoSEQ multiplex PCR; TCRdb's table is partial and in-frame only. The repertoire holds about 34,000 clones, about four fifths seen once, with about 2.7% in the top ten. The sample here was CD4+ or CD8+ T cells sorted from blood, taken in a trial of the OX40 agonist ivuxolimab. These receptors were obtained from an adult with an advanced solid tumor such as melanoma, head and neck, liver or kidney cancer. The CDR3 runs from the conserved cysteine through the conserved F or W. A D gene is named only where the DNA matches it firmly. The size entry is marked missing in some rows and otherwise reads once, few, many or a size class.

j_call | d_call | clone_size | v_call | cdr3_aa | cdr3_nt
TRBJ1-5 | - | - | TRBV2 | CASRGGDPSQPQHF | TGTGCCAGCAGAGGGGGTGACCCTAGTCAGCCCCAGCATTTT
TRBJ2-5 | - | once | TRBV7-8 | CASSFMEKETQYF | TGTGCCAGCAGCTTCATGGAGAAAGAGACCCAGTACTTC
TRBJ1-2 | TRBD1 | few | TRBV28 | CASSSGTGYYGYTF | TGTGCCAGCAGTTCCGGGACAGGGTACTATGGCTACACCTTC
TRBJ1-6 | - | - | TRBV2 | CASRGGAGNNSPLHF | TGTGCCAGCAGGGGCGGGGCAGGGAATAATTCACCCCTCCACTTT
TRBJ2-3 | TRBD2 | - | TRBV19 | CASSITSGGAHLGDTQYF | TGTGCCAGTAGTATTACTAGCGGGGGGGCGCACCTAGGAGATACGCAGTATTTT
TRBJ1-2 | - | - | TRBV29-1 | CSVPPVGTMNYGYTF | TGCAGCGTACCCCCGGTGGGGACAATGAACTATGGCTACACCTTC
TRBJ2-7 | TRBD2 | - | TRBV20-1 | CSSGSSYEQYF | TGCAGTAGCGGGAGCTCCTACGAGCAGTACTTC
TRBJ2-3 | - | - | TRBV6-1 | CASSGSRVPDTQYF | TGTGCCAGCAGTGGATCCAGGGTACCAGATACGCAGTATTTT
TRBJ1-2 | - | - | TRBV7-9 | CASSLSTANGYTF | TGTGCCAGCAGCTTATCGACCGCCAATGGCTACACCTTC
TRBJ1-1 | - | once | TRBV19 | CASSKFDRNTEAFF | TGTGCCAGTAGCAAGTTCGACAGGAACACTGAAGCTTTCTTT
TRBJ2-7 | TRBD1 | - | TRBV18 | CASSRDSSSYEQYF | TGTGCCAGCTCACGGGACAGCTCCTCCTACGAGCAGTACTTC
TRBJ1-2 | - | - | TRBV19 | CASRIGENYGYTF | TGTGCCAGTAGGATAGGGGAAAACTATGGCTACACCTTC
TRBJ1-1 | - | few | TRBV20-1 | CSAYLNTEAFF | TGCAGTGCTTATCTAAACACTGAAGCTTTCTTT
TRBJ1-6 | TRBD1 | - | TRBV19 | CASRRQGRDNSPLHF | TGTGCCAGTAGACGACAGGGACGGGATAATTCACCCCTCCACTTT
TRBJ2-1 | - | - | TRBV27 | CASRGAPSSYNEQFF | TGTGCCAGCAGAGGGGCACCAAGCTCCTACAATGAGCAGTTCTTC
TRBJ2-7 | - | - | TRBV1 | CTSSQDALPPLYEQYF | TGCACCAGCAGCCAAGATGCTCTTCCCCCACTCTACGAGCAGTACTTC
TRBJ1-2 | TRBD1 | - | TRBV28 | CASSRRQGQGYTF | TGTGCCAGCAGTCGTAGACAGGGGCAGGGCTACACCTTC
TRBJ2-7 | TRBD1 | - | TRBV7-2 | CASSLSGTGPYEQYF | TGTGCCAGCAGCTTGTCCGGGACAGGGCCCTACGAGCAGTACTTC
TRBJ2-7 | TRBD2 | - | TRBV11-2 | CASRSSSGGMDEQYF | TGTGCCAGCAGATCCTCTAGCGGGGGGATGGACGAGCAGTACTTC
TRBJ2-3 | - | once | TRBV11-1 | CASSPPPPLPSTDTQYF | TGTGCCAGCAGCCCCCCACCCCCACTACCTAGCACAGATACGCAGTATTTT
TRBJ2-5 | TRBD1 | - | TRBV4-3 | CASSRKGTGEETQYF | TGCGCCAGCAGTCGAAAGGGGACAGGGGAAGAGACCCAGTACTTC
TRBJ1-5 | - | - | TRBV23-1 | CASFRSRNQPQHF | TGCGCCAGCTTTAGGTCACGCAATCAGCCCCAGCATTTT
TRBJ1-2 | - | - | TRBV29-1 | CSVDSGDGYTF | TGCAGCGTTGACAGTGGGGATGGCTACACCTTC
TRBJ1-6 | - | - | TRBV5-1 | CASSLRETEGNSPLHF | TGCGCCAGCAGCTTGCGGGAGACAGAGGGTAATTCACCCCTCCACTTT
TRBJ2-7 | - | once | TRBV19 | CASSTRPESRQYF | TGTGCCAGTAGTACCAGACCGGAGTCGCGGCAGTACTTC
TRBJ1-1 | - | once | TRBV19 | CASSIVVAGARQAFF | TGTGCCAGTAGTATAGTGGTTGCAGGGGCAAGGCAAGCTTTCTTT
TRBJ1-1 | TRBD1 | - | TRBV7-3 | CASSLLGQGSINTEAFF | TGTGCCAGCAGCTTACTAGGACAGGGAAGTATCAACACTGAAGCTTTCTTT
TRBJ2-3 | - | - | TRBV6-4 | CASSDSGIRRDTQYF | TGTGCCAGCAGTGACTCGGGGATCCGCCGAGATACGCAGTATTTT
TRBJ1-4 | - | - | TRBV4-1 | CASSQGTGAGEKLFF | TGCGCCAGCAGCCAAGGGACCGGGGCGGGTGAAAAACTGTTTTTT
TRBJ2-7 | - | - | TRBV7-9 | CASSPSGGRSYEQYF | TGTGCCAGCAGCCCCTCGGGGGGCAGATCCTACGAGCAGTACTTC
TRBJ1-5 | - | - | TRBV30 | CAWSGLGRNQPQHF | TGTGCCTGGAGTGGACTGGGTAGAAATCAGCCCCAGCATTTT
TRBJ1-3 | - | - | TRBV18 | CASSPGSISGNTIYF | TGTGCCAGCTCACCAGGCAGTATCTCTGGAAACACCATATATTTT
TRBJ1-3 | TRBD1 | few | TRBV4-1 | CASSHRDSSGNTIYF | TGCGCCAGCAGCCACCGGGACAGCTCTGGAAACACCATATATTTT
TRBJ2-7 | - | - | TRBV7-2 | CASSLSGAAYEQYF | TGTGCCAGCAGCTTATCTGGTGCAGCCTACGAGCAGTACTTC
TRBJ1-5 | - | - | TRBV6-1 | CASSEEGKSNQPQHF | TGTGCCAGCAGTGAAGAAGGGAAGAGCAATCAGCCCCAGCATTTT
TRBJ1-2 | TRBD1 | - | TRBV7-8 | CASSLVAGTGYGYTF | TGTGCCAGCAGCTTAGTAGCCGGGACAGGGTATGGCTACACCTTC
TRBJ2-1 | TRBD2 | - | TRBV6-6 | CASSPGLAGDYNEQFF | TGTGCCAGCAGTCCGGGACTAGCGGGGGATTACAATGAGCAGTTCTTC
TRBJ1-2 | TRBD1 | - | TRBV9 | CASSVNRGGGGYTF | TGTGCCAGCAGCGTAAACAGGGGAGGTGGAGGCTACACCTTC
TRBJ1-1 | - | few | TRBV28 | CASSLDMAAFF | TGTGCCAGCAGTTTAGACATGGCAGCTTTCTTT
TRBJ2-3 | - | - | TRBV5-1 | CASSGGGPSTDTQYF | TGCGCCAGCAGCGGGGGGGGCCCTAGCACAGATACGCAGTATTTT
TRBJ1-3 | - | - | TRBV19 | CASTDSGNTIYF | TGTGCCAGTACCGACTCTGGAAACACCATATATTTT
TRBJ2-3 | - | - | TRBV6-4 | CASSLPGPVQPDTQYF | TGTGCCAGCAGTCTCCCAGGACCTGTTCAGCCAGATACGCAGTATTTT
TRBJ2-1 | - | - | TRBV7-2 | CASSLTWAYNEQFF | TGTGCCAGCAGCTTGACATGGGCCTACAATGAGCAGTTCTTC
TRBJ2-3 | - | - | TRBV10-1 | CASSVGKPTDTQYF | TGCGCCAGCAGTGTTGGGAAGCCCACAGATACGCAGTATTTT
TRBJ1-1 | - | - | TRBV5-1 | CASSLDLTEAFF | TGCGCCAGCAGCCTGGACCTGACTGAAGCTTTCTTT
TRBJ2-7 | - | - | TRBV11-2 | CASSSGDYYEQYF | TGTGCCAGCAGTTCGGGGGATTACTACGAGCAGTACTTC
TRBJ1-3 | - | - | TRBV6-1 | CASTTGNGNTIYF | TGTGCCAGCACCACAGGGAATGGAAACACCATATATTTT
TRBJ2-7 | - | once | TRBV5-8 | CASSLRAASGYF | TGTGCCAGCAGCCTTCGGGCTGCCTCCGGATACTTC
TRBJ2-1 | TRBD1 | once | TRBV2 | CASLRGTGALTEQFF | TGTGCCAGCCTAAGGGGGACAGGGGCATTGACGGAGCAGTTCTTC
TRBJ1-1 | - | - | TRBV2 | CASSAVATNTEAFF | TGTGCCAGCAGTGCCGTTGCTACGAACACTGAAGCTTTCTTT
TRBJ2-1 | - | - | TRBV11-3 | CASSPRLSGSGNEQFF | TGTGCCAGCAGCCCCCGATTGAGTGGGTCGGGCAATGAGCAGTTCTTC
TRBJ2-3 | - | - | TRBV7-6 | CASSFRDSDTDTQYF | TGTGCCAGCAGCTTTAGGGATTCTGACACAGATACGCAGTATTTT
TRBJ1-6 | - | - | TRBV27 | CASSLKGKDSPLHF | TGTGCCAGCAGTTTGAAAGGAAAAGATTCACCCCTCCACTTT